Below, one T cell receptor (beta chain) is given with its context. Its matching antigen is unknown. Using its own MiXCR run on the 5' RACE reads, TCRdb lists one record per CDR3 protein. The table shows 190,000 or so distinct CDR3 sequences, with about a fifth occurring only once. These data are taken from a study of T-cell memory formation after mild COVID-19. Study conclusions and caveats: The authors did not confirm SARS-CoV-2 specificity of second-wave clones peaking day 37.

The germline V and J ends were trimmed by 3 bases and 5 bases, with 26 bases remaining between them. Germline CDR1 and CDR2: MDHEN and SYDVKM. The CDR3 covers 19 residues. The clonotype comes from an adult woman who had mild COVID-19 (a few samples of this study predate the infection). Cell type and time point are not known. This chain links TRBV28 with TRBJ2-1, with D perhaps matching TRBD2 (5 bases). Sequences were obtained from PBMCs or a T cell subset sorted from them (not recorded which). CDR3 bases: TGTGCCAGCAGTTTGCTGCGGACCCGACCGGGGAACTTTAACAATGAGCAGTTCTTC. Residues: CASSLLRTRPGNFNNEQFF.